Following are 21 T cell receptor beta chains from one sample sequenced in a study of blood T cell repertoires in COVID-19. Libraries were prepared by immunoSEQ multiplex PCR; TCRdb keeps only in-frame clonotypes and omits some of them. The sample includes under 200,000 clones, around three quarters of them seen just once. The sequencing sample was made of peripheral blood. The receptors here all came from a man between 65 and 80 years old with active or convalescent COVID-19.

V is TRBV11-2 and J is TRBJ2-1; D remains unclear. V was clipped by 8 bases and J by 0 bases, with 8 bases between them. This CDR3 has 13 amino acids. CDR1 SGHAT and CDR2 FQNNGV come from the germline V gene. The CDR3: CASGVGSYNEQFF. CDR3 DNA sequence: TGTGCCAGCGGAGTGGGCTCCTACAATGAGCAGTTCTTC.

J is TRBJ2-3 and V is TRBV18, with D unresolved. From germline, CDR1 is KGHSH and CDR2 LQKENI. The V and J ends lost 3 bases and 1 base respectively, with 8 bases between them. This CDR3 spans 14 amino acids. The CDR3 nucleotides read TGTGCCAGCTCACCGTTGAGCGGCACAGATACGCAGTATTTT. Translation gives CASSPLSGTDTQYF.

This chain joins TRBV19 and TRBJ1-1; 7 nucleotides line up with TRBD1. V trimming: 7 bases; J trimming: 6 bases; junction bases outside the gene matches: 5. This CDR3 is 12 amino acids long. Germline V gene data show CDR1 as LNHDA and CDR2 as SQIVND (reference sequence). The CDR3 DNA reads as TGTGCCAGTAATAACGACAGGGCTGAAGCTTTCTTT. It encodes CASNNDRAEAFF.

The chain employs TRBV18 and TRBJ1-6; TRBD1 matches 9 bases. The length of the CDR3 is 15 residues. The ends lost 3 bases at V and 7 bases at J; junction bases unmatched: 4. CDR1 KGHSH and CDR2 LQKENI come from the germline V gene. Written as DNA, the CDR3 is TGTGCCAGCTCACCCCCCGGGACAGGGAATTCACCCCTCCACTTT. This encodes CASSPPGTGNSPLHF.

This rearrangement joins TRBV4-3 to TRBJ2-2; D call uncertain. Trimming cost V 4 bases and J 3 bases, with 9 bases left between them. This CDR3 has 14 residues. Germline CDR1 is LGHNA and CDR2 is YSLEER. The CDR3 nucleotides read TGCGCCAGCAGCCGGCTAGATTACACCGGGGAGCTGTTTTTT. It is translated as CASSRLDYTGELFF.

This clone was seen a few times. The gene calls are TRBV7-9 and TRBJ1-4; a possible D gene is TRBD1 (5 bases). The CDR3 contains 12 residues. The germline CDR1 and CDR2 sequences are SEHNR and FQNEAQ (reference sequence). V was clipped by 7 bases and J by 5 bases, with 8 bases between them. Here the CDR3 reads CASNKGNEKLFF. The CDR3 nucleotides are TGTGCCAGCAATAAGGGGAATGAAAAACTGTTTTTT.

The chain recombines TRBV5-6 with TRBJ1-2; TRBD1 aligns across 8 bases. Losses at the gene ends were 1 base for V and 4 bases for J; bases not matched to a gene: 3. This CDR3 spans 14 amino acids. The germline V gene encodes CDR1 SGHDT and CDR2 YYEEEE. The CDR3 DNA follows: TGTGCCAGCAGCTTGTGGGACAGGTCCTATGGCTACACCTTC. Amino acids: CASSLWDRSYGYTF.

The chain employs TRBV19 and TRBJ2-2; possibly TRBD2 for D (5 bases). V dropped 7 bases and J dropped 5 bases, with 20 bases sitting between them. CDR1 is LNHDA, CDR2 SQIVND, per germline (reference sequence). The CDR3 has 16 residues. The CDR3 region is CASTSEQLAPTGELFF. The CDR3 nucleotides are TGTGCCAGTACCTCAGAGCAGCTAGCTCCGACCGGGGAGCTGTTTTTT.

This clone has a handful of counts. The chain employs TRBV4-3 and TRBJ2-2, with TRBD2 as a possible D gene (5 bases). Deletions cut 0 bases from V and 2 bases from J, with 10 bases between. Germline CDR1 is LGHNA and CDR2 is YSLEER. CDR3 length: 16 residues. CDR3 sequence reads: CASSQDRGINTGELFF. Written as DNA, the CDR3 is TGCGCCAGCAGCCAAGATCGAGGGATTAACACCGGGGAGCTGTTTTTT.

The rearrangement uses TRBV6-5 and TRBJ2-7; tentatively, D is TRBD1 (5 bases). The CDR3 covers 11 residues. Germline V gives CDR1 MNHEY, CDR2 SVGAGI. The V end lost 5 bases, the J end lost 5 bases, and 7 bases lay between the germline ends. The DNA for the CDR3 is TGTGCCAGCAGTAACAGGAACGAGCAGTACTTC. Translating gives CASSNRNEQYF.

This chain connects TRBV27 to TRBJ2-5, with 10 bases lining up with TRBD2. Germline V gene sequence: CDR1 MNHEY, CDR2 SMNVEV (reference sequence). The CDR3 loop spans 17 amino acids. Unmatched junction bases numbered 10, after V lost 5 bases and J lost 1 base. The CDR3 DNA follows: TGTGCCAGCAGTCTCCTCTCCGGGACTAGCGTCCAAGAGACCCAGTACTTC. Translation gives CASSLLSGTSVQETQYF.

This sequence joins TRBV9 and TRBJ2-1; D is ambiguous. Germline loops: CDR1 SGDLS, CDR2 YYNGEE. The CDR3 is made up of 15 amino acids. Trimming stripped 0 bases from V and 7 bases from J, with 14 bases between. The CDR3 region is CASSVGVSSLNEQFF. The CDR3 region has the DNA TGTGCCAGCAGCGTAGGAGTGTCTAGTTTGAATGAGCAGTTCTTC.

The chain carries TRBV7-2 and TRBJ2-7; the D is unclear. The CDR3 length is 13 residues. Germline V gene lookup returns CDR1 SGHTA and CDR2 FQGNSA. The V and J ends lost 0 bases and 5 bases respectively, with 8 bases between them. CDR3 nucleotide sequence: TGTGCCAGCAGCTTAGCAAATTATAACGAGCAGTACTTC. Translated, it gives CASSLANYNEQYF.

This clone was picked up one time. V usage is TRBV20-1 and J usage is TRBJ1-2, with D uncertain. There are 11 residues in the CDR3. The germline V gene encodes CDR1 DFQATT and CDR2 SNEGSKA (reference sequence). V was pared by 6 bases and J by 5 bases, with 10 bases between. This CDR3 is CSADHGYGYTF. CDR3 nucleotides: TGCAGTGCCGACCACGGGTATGGCTACACCTTC.

The chain carries TRBV28 and TRBJ1-2, with 12 positions matching TRBD1. The CDR3 runs to 16 residues. Losses at the gene ends were 8 bases for V and 7 bases for J; bases not matched to a gene: 14. CDR1 is MDHEN and CDR2 is SYDVKM in the germline V gene. CDR3 sequence: CASAYKAGQGAGGYTF. The CDR3 DNA follows: TGTGCCAGCGCCTACAAGGCGGGACAGGGGGCGGGTGGCTACACCTTC.

The CDR3 DNA reads TGTGCCAGCTCACCACAACTAGAGGCGGACACTGAAGCTTTCTTT. It specifies CASSPQLEADTEAFF. The genes are TRBV18 and TRBJ1-1, with unresolved D. CDR3 size: 15 residues. Germline CDR1 is KGHSH and CDR2 is LQKENI. Trimming cost V 1 base and J 3 bases, with 12 bases left between them.

The V gene is TRBV30, the J gene TRBJ2-7, with 7 bases matching TRBD1. The CDR3 totals 14 residues. Germline CDR1 reads GTSNPN; CDR2 reads SVGIG (reference sequence). V was pared by 2 bases and J by 2 bases, with 6 bases of the junction left unmatched. The CDR3 nucleotides are TGTGCCTGGAGTAAAAGACAGGGAGCCTACGAGCAGTACTTC. This sequence encodes CAWSKRQGAYEQYF.

The chain has TRBV20-1 and TRBJ1-6; 11 positions match TRBD1. J gave up 7 bases and V 3 bases, and 5 bases lay outside the gene matches. Per germline, CDR1 DFQATT and CDR2 SNEGSKA (reference sequence). This CDR3 is built from 15 residues. The CDR3 protein is CSASGTGGANSPLHF. The CDR3 bases are TGCAGTGCTAGTGGGACAGGGGGAGCGAATTCACCCCTCCACTTT.

Remarks on this clone: This same CDR3 is encoded by further DNA sequences in the sample. The V gene is TRBV5-1, the J gene TRBJ1-6; 11 positions agree with TRBD1. The CDR3 has 14 residues. CDR1 SGHRS and CDR2 YFSETQ come from the germline V gene. The junction had 3 bases not matched to a gene; V was cut back by 4 bases and J by 9 bases. The CDR3 here is CASSQGTGGSPLHF. CDR3 sequence (DNA): TGCGCCAGCAGCCAAGGGACAGGGGGTTCACCCCTCCACTTT.

The chain recombines TRBV6-5 with TRBJ1-1, with 8 nucleotides matching TRBD1. Per germline, CDR1 MNHEY and CDR2 SVGAGI. V trimming: 6 bases; J trimming: 5 bases; junction bases outside the gene matches: 8. CDR3 size: 14 residues. The CDR3 DNA reads TGTGCCAGCAGACCAGGGGGCGTCCTAACTGAAGCTTTCTTT. Protein: CASRPGGVLTEAFF.

The rearrangement joins TRBV11-2 to TRBJ2-5; tentatively, D is TRBD1 (5 bases). In germline, CDR1 is SGHAT, CDR2 FQNNGV. This CDR3 has 14 amino acids. Trimming stripped 5 bases from V and 3 bases from J, with 13 bases between. CDR3 protein: CASSPMGREETQYF. CDR3 sequence (DNA): TGTGCCAGCAGCCCTATGGGCAGGGAAGAGACCCAGTACTTC.